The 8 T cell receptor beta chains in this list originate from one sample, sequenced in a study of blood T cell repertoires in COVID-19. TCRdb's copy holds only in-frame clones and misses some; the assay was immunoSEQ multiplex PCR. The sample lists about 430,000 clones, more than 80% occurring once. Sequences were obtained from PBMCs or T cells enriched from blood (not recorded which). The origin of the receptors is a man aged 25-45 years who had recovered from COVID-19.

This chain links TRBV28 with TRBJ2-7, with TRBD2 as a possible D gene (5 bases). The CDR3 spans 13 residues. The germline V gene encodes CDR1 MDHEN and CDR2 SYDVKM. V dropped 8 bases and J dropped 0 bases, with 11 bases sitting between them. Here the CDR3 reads CASARAGSYEQYF. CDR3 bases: TGTGCCAGCGCGCGGGCCGGCTCCTACGAGCAGTACTTC.

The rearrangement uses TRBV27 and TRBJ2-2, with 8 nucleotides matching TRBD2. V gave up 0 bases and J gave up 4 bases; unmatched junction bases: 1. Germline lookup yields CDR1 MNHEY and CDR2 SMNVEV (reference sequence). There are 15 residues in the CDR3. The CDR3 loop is CASSLSSGSTGELFF. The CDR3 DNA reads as TGTGCCAGCAGTTTATCGAGCGGGAGCACCGGGGAGCTGTTTTTT.

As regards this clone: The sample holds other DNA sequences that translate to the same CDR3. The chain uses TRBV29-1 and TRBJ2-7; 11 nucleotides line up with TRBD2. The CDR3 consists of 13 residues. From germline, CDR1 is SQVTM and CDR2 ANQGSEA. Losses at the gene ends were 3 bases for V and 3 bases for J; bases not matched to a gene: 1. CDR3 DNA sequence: TGCAGCGTTGACGGGACTAGCGGCTACGAGCAGTACTTC. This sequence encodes CSVDGTSGYEQYF.

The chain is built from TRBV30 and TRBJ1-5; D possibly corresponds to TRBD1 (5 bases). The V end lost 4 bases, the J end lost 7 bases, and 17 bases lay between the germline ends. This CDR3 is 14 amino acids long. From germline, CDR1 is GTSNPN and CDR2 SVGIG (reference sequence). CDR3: CAWNTAGLRQPQHF. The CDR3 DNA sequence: TGTGCCTGGAACACAGCAGGGTTGCGACAGCCCCAGCATTTT.

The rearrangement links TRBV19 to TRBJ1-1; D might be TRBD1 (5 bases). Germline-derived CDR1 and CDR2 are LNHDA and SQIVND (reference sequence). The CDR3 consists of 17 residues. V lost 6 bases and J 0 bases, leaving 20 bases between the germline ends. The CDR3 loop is CASRPDHRLLMNTEAFF. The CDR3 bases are TGTGCCAGTAGGCCCGACCACAGGCTCCTCATGAACACTGAAGCTTTCTTT.

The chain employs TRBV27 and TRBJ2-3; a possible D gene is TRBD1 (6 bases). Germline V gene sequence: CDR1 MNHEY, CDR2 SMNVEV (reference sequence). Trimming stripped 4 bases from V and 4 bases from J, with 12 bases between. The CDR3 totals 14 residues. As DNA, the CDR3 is TGTGCCAGCAGTTCACAGGGAGTCCCAGATACGCAGTATTTT. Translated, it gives CASSSQGVPDTQYF.

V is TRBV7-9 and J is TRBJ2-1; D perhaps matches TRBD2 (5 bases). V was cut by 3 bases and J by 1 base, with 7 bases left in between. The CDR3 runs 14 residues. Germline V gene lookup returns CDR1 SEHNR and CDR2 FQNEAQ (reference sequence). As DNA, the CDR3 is TGTGCCAGCAGCTTTAGCGCTTCCTACAATGAGCAGTTCTTC. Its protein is CASSFSASYNEQFF.

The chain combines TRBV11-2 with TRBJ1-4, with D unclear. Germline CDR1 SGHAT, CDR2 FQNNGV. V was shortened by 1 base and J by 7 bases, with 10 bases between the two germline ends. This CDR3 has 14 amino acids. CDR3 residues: CASSLGTDLEKLFF. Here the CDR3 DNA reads TGTGCCAGCAGCTTAGGTACAGACCTTGAAAAACTGTTTTTT.